The present T cell receptor (beta chain) was sequenced within a study of cytomegalovirus exposure and HLA in healthy donors. Primers for the PCR totalled 60 Vbeta and 13 Jbeta. TCRdb's copy holds only in-frame clones and misses some; the assay was immunoSEQ multiplex PCR. The sample has about 120,000 clones; 65% to 90% are singletons. This TCR was sampled from a man between 25 and 39 years old in good health and CMV-seronegative. Specimen: PBMCs.

CDR3 amino acids: CASRWTGGPQTQYF. The DNA for the CDR3 is TGTGCCAGCAGGTGGACAGGGGGACCCCAGACCCAGTACTTC. The J gene is TRBJ2-5, the V gene TRBV2; 10 bases are a match to TRBD1. The CDR3 has 14 amino acids. With V trimmed by 6 bases and J by 6 bases, 7 bases remained unmatched. The germline V gene encodes CDR1 SNHLY and CDR2 FYNNEI.